The following is a T cell receptor (beta chain) sequence with its context. Trimming removed 6 bases from V and 3 bases from J; junction bases left unmatched: 7. The CDR3 covers 16 residues. Germline-derived CDR1 and CDR2 are MDHEN and SYDVKM. These data are taken from a study of T cell repertoires in cytomegalovirus infection. Overall study: Public TCR beta signatures indicated both CMV infection and matching HLA type.

TCRdb fed the reads into MiXCR, producing one record per CDR3 protein. The sample consists of about 300,000 distinct CDR3 sequences, around 25% of them appearing once. The TCR originated in a human donor in good health (CMV status not recorded). Some clones in this sample may be carry-over from other donors' samples. Material for sequencing was PBMCs. The rearrangement joins TRBV28 to TRBJ2-1; 11 bases are shared with TRBD2. The CDR3 reads CASSQTSGGLYNEQFF. DNA of the CDR3: TGTGCCAGCAGCCAAACTAGCGGGGGACTCTACAATGAGCAGTTCTTC.